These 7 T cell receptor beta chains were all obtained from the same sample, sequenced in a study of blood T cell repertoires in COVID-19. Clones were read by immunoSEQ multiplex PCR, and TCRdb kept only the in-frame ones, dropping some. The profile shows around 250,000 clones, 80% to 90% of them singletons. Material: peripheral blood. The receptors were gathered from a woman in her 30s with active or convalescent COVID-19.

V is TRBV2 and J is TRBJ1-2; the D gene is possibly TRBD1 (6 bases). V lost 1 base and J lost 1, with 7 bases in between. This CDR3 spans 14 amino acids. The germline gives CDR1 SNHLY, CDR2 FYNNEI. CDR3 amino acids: CASSEVRGNYGYTF. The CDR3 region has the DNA TGTGCCAGCAGTGAAGTCAGGGGTAACTATGGCTACACCTTC. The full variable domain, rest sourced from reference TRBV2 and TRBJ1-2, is EPEVTQTPSHQVTQMGQEVILRCVPISNHLYFYWYRQILGQKVEFLVSFYNNEISEKSEIFDDQFSVERPDGSNFTLKIRSTKLEDSAMYFCASSEVRGNYGYTFGSGTRLTVV.

For the CDR3, the DNA is TGCGCCAGCAGCCTATCTAGCCACGGTCCGGTCTACGAGCAGTACTTC. It specifies CASSLSSHGPVYEQYF. The chain links TRBV4-3 to TRBJ2-7; the D gene is possibly TRBD2 (5 bases). This CDR3 comprises 16 residues. Germline CDR1 and CDR2: LGHNA and YSLEER. The V end was cut by 4 bases, the J end by 3 bases, with 19 bases between.

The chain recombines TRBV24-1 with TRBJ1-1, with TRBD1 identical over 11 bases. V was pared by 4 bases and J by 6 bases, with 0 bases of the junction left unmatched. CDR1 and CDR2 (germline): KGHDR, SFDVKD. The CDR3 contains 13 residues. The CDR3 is CATSEGQGAEAFF. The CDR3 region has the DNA TGTGCCACCAGTGAGGGACAGGGGGCTGAAGCTTTCTTT.

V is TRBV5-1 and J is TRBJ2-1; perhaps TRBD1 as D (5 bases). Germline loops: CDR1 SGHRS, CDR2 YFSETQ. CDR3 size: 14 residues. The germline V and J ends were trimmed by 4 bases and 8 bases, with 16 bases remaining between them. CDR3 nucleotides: TGCGCCAGCAGCCGCACCTCAGGGTTCGATGAGCAGTTCTTC. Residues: CASSRTSGFDEQFF.

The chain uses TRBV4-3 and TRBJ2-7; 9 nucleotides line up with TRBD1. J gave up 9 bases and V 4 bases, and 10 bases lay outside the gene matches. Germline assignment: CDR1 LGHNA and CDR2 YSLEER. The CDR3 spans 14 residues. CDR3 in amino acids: CASSPTGQGTRQYF. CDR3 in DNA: TGCGCCAGCAGCCCGACGGGACAGGGCACGCGGCAGTACTTC.

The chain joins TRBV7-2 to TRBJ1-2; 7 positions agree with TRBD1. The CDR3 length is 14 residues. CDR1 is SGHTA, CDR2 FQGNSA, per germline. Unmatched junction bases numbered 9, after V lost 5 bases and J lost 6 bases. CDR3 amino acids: CASSDHRGWDGYTF. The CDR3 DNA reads TGTGCCAGCAGCGATCACAGGGGTTGGGATGGCTACACCTTC.

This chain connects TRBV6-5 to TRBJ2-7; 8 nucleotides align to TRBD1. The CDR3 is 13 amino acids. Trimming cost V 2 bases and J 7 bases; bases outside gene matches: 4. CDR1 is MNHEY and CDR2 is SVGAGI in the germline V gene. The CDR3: CASSYRTGWEQYF. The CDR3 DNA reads TGTGCCAGCAGTTACAGGACAGGGTGGGAGCAGTACTTC.